A single TCR beta chain is shown here with its context. Its antigen is still unknown. The data derive from a study of OX40 agonist ivuxolimab in advanced cancers. Overall study: Earlier anti-PD-1, anti-PD-L1 or anti-CTLA-4 therapy was permitted; 30% to 50% had received some.

The germline V gene has CDR1 SGHTA and CDR2 FQGNSA. V shed 5 bases and J shed 3 bases, with 13 bases lying between them. This CDR3 has 14 amino acids. The timepoints at which blood was sampled were baseline, cycle 4 day 1, and cycle 7 day 1. Only in-frame clones appear in the TCRdb table, and some are missing; sequencing was by immunoSEQ multiplex PCR. The data contain over 65,000 clones, about 90% of them singletons. Study outcomes and limitations: Some of the lowest clonal expansion was seen in partial responders at 0.1-3.0 mg/kg.

The chain combines TRBV7-2 with TRBJ1-2, with D uncertain. Sequenced here: CD4+ or CD8+ T cells sorted from blood, sampled in a trial of the OX40 agonist ivuxolimab. The receptor was isolated from an adult with an advanced solid tumor such as melanoma, head and neck, liver or kidney cancer. CDR3 residues: CASSPVRGDYGYTF. CDR3 DNA sequence: TGTGCCAGCAGCCCCGTCCGTGGTGACTATGGCTACACCTTC. Full variable domain (missing parts from reference TRBV7-2 and TRBJ1-2): GAGVSQSPSNKVTEKGKDVELRCDPISGHTALYWYRQSLGQGLEFLIYFQGNSAPDKSGLPSDRFSAERTGGSVSTLTIQRTQQEDSAVYLCASSPVRGDYGYTFGSGTRLTVV.